This T cell receptor beta chain was captured in a study of T-cell memory formation after mild COVID-19. Study-level points and caveats: Among clones peaking at day 37 in the second wave, SARS-CoV-2 specificity remained unconfirmed. Some responding clones appeared in pre-infection memory, suggesting cross-reactive memory joined.

Via MiXCR, TCRdb re-called the 5' RACE reads, giving one row per CDR3 protein. This table holds about 400,000 distinct CDR3 sequences, more than 20% found once. Concerning this clonotype itself: Antigen: not known.

The sample comprised PBMCs or a T cell subset sorted from them (not recorded which). The receptor was derived from an adult woman who had mild COVID-19 (a few samples of this study predate the infection). Cell type and time point are not known.

CDR3 DNA: TGTGCCAGCAGCCCTCGAACTGAGGCTAGCGGGAGGGTAGGAAATGAGCAGTTCTTC. Amino acids: CASSPRTEASGRVGNEQFF. The chain recombines TRBV4-2 with TRBJ2-1; 12 bases map to TRBD2. Trimming removed 4 bases from V and 7 bases from J; junction bases left unmatched: 17. The CDR3 extends over 19 amino acids. Germline CDR1 and CDR2: LGHNA and YNFKEQ.